This T cell receptor beta chain appears in the sequencing data of a study of shared clonotypes between healthy human individuals. There are 16 residues in the CDR3. V lost 5 bases to trimming and J lost 3 bases; unmatched junction nucleotides: 9. Looked up from germline, CDR1 is SEHNR and CDR2 is FQNEAQ (reference sequence). Sequenced by immunoSEQ multiplex PCR; TCRdb stores in-frame clones only, minus some. The data contain roughly 2.2 million clones, 80% to 95% of them seen just once; the ten biggest clones take up approximately 0.4%. This clonotype was obtained from a man aged 18 to 29 in good health. Some clones in this sample may be carry-over from other donors' samples. The rearrangement joins TRBV7-9 to TRBJ1-2; 10 bases agree with TRBD1. Sequenced input: naive CD4+ T cells from PBMCs. Subset reported: CD45RA+ positively selected. CDR3 in DNA: TGTGCCAGCAGCCGAAATCTCGGGACAGGGGACTATGGCTACACCTTC. This translates into CASSRNLGTGDYGYTF.